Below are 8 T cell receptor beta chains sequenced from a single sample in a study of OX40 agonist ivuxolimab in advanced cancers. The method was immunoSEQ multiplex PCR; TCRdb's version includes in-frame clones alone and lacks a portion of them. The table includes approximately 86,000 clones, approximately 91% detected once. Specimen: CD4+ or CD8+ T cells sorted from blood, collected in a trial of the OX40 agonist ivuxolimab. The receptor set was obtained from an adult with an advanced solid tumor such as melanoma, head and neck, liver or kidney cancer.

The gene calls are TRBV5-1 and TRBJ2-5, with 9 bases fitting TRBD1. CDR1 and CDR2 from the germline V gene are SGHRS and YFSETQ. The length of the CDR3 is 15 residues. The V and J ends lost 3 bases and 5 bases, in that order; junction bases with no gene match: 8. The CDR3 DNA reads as TGCGCCAGCAGCTCTCCACAGGGGGCGCAGGAGACCCAGTACTTC. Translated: CASSSPQGAQETQYF.

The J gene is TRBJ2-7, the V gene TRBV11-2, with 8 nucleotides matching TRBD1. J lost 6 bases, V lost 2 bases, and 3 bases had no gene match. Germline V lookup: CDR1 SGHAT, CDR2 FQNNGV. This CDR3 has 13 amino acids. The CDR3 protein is CASSLITGGEQYF. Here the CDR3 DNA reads TGTGCCAGCAGCTTAATCACAGGGGGCGAGCAGTACTTC.

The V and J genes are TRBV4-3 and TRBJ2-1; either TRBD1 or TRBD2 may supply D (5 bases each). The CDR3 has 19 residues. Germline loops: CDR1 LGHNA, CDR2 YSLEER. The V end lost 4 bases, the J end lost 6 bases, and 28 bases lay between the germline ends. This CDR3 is CASSPSRSWGSGPSNEQFF. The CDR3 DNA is TGCGCCAGCAGCCCAAGCCGGTCGTGGGGGTCAGGGCCCTCCAATGAGCAGTTCTTC.

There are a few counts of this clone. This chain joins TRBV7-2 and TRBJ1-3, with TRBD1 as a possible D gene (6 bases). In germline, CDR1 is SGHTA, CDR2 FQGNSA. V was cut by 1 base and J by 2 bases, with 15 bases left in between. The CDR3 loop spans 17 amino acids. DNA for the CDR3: TGTGCCAGCAGCTTAGGCCGGGGGGCAGGGACTGGAAACACCATATATTTT. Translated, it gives CASSLGRGAGTGNTIYF. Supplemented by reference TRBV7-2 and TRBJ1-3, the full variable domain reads GAGVSQSPSNKVTEKGKDVELRCDPISGHTALYWYRQSLGQGLEFLIYFQGNSAPDKSGLPSDRFSAERTGGSVSTLTIQRTQQEDSAVYLCASSLGRGAGTGNTIYFGEGSWLTVV.

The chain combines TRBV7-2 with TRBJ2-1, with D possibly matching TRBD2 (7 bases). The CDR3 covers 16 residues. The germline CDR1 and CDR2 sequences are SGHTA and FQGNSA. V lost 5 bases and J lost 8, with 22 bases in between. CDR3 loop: CASSQDVSGRGDEQFF. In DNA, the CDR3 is TGTGCCAGCAGCCAAGATGTGTCGGGGAGGGGGGATGAGCAGTTCTTC.

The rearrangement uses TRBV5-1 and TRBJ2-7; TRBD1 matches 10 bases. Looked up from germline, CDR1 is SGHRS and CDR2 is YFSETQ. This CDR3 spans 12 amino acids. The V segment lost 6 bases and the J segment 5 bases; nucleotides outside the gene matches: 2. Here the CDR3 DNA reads TGCGCCAGCAATGGACAGGGGGACGAGCAGTACTTC. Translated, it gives CASNGQGDEQYF.

CDR3 sequence: CASSLEGTPNEKLFF. The CDR3 bases are TGCGCCAGCAGCTTGGAGGGGACGCCGAATGAAAAACTGTTTTTT. The chain couples TRBV5-1 to TRBJ1-4; weak D call: TRBD1 (5 bases). Deletions cut 0 bases from V and 5 bases from J, with 11 bases between. CDR1 is SGHRS, CDR2 YFSETQ, per germline. The CDR3 length is 15 residues.

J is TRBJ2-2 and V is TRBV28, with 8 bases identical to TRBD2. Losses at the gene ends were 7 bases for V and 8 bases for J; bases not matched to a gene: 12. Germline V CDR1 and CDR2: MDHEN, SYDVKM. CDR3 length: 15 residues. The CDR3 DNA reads TGTGCCAGCACTCACCCCCTAGCGGGTTCGGGGGAGCTGTTTTTT. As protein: CASTHPLAGSGELFF.